This entry concerns a single TCR beta chain. The CDR3 runs to 14 residues. Trimming removed 6 bases from V and 0 bases from J, with 8 bases in between. CDR1 WSHSY and CDR2 SAAADI come from the germline V gene. The data are from a study of blood T cell repertoires in COVID-19. Study-level background: Donors in the United States, Italy and Spain gave samples during acute or convalescent COVID-19.

The table came from immunoSEQ multiplex PCR; TCRdb's copy has only in-frame clones and leaves some out. Counted here are more than 70,000 clones, approximately 92% occurring once; the ten biggest clones make up around 0.8%. The origin of this receptor is a woman of 80 years or more with acute or convalescent COVID-19. The sequencing sample was made of peripheral blood. The chain links TRBV10-2 to TRBJ1-4; D remains ambiguous. In nucleotides, the CDR3 is TGCGCCAGCAGCTCACGGGCAACTAATGAAAAACTGTTTTTT. Translation gives CASSSRATNEKLFF.